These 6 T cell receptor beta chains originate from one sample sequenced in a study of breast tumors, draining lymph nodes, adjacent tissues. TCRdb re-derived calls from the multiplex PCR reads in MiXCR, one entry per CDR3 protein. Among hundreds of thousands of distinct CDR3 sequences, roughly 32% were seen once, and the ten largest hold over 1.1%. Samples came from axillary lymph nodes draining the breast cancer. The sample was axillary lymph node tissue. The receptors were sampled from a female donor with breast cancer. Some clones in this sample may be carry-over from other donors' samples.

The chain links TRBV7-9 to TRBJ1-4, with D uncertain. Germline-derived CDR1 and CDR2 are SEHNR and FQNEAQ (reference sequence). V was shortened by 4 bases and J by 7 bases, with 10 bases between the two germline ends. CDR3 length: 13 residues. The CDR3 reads CASSSRRGEKLFF. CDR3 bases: TGTGCCAGCAGCTCCCGGCGGGGTGAAAAACTGTTTTTT.

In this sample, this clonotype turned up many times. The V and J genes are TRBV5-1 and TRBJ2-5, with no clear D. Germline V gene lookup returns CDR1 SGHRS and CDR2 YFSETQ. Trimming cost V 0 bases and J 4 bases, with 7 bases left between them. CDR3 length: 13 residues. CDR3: CASSLVGIETQYF. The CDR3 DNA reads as TGCGCCAGCAGCTTGGTGGGTATAGAGACCCAGTACTTC.

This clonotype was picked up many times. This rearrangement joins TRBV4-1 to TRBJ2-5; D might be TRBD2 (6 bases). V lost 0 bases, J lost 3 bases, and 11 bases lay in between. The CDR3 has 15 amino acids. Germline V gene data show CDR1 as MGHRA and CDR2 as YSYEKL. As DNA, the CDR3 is TGCGCCAGCAGCCAAGAGGGGAGGAGAAAAGAGACCCAGTACTTC. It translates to CASSQEGRRKETQYF.

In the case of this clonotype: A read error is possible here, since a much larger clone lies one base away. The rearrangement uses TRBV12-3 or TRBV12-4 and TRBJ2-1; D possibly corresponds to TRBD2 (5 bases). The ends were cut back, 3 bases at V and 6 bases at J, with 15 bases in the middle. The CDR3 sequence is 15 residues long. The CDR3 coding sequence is TGTGCCAGCAGTTTCTGGACGGGAAGCGGCAATGAGCAGTTCTTC. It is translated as CASSFWTGSGNEQFF.

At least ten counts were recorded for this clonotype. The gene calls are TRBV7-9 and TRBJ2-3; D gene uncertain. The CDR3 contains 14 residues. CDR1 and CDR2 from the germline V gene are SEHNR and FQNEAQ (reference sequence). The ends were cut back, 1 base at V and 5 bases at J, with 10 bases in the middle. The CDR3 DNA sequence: TGTGCCAGCAGCTTAGAGCTTCCGAAAGATACGCAGTATTTT. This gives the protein CASSLELPKDTQYF.

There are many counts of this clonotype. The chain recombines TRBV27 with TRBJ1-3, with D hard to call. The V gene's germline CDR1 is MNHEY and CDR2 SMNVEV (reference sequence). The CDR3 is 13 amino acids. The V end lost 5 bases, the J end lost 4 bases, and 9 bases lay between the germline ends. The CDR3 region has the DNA TGTGCCAGCAGTCCCGGTTCGGGAAACACCATATATTTT. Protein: CASSPGSGNTIYF.